This T cell receptor (beta chain) originates from a study of memory CD4+ T cells and cytomegalovirus serostatus. Background on the study: Of the healthy Belgian adults, 9 were CMV seropositive and 24 seronegative. Study-wide results and limits: CMV serostatus prediction reached median AUC approximately 0.95, or 0.91 with US-trained model.

As handled by the study authors: Out-of-frame sequences were removed, leaving some 2 million distinct TCRbeta sequences. The protocol was immunoSEQ multiplex PCR, while the TCRdb copy is restricted to in-frame clones and leaves out a portion. V, J and clone size were drawn from that table, and D and trimming were deduced from the DNA. The sample lists tens of thousands of clones; less than 85% were seen once. Notes on this clone: Its specificity is not known.

The CDR3 runs to 11 residues. CDR1 and CDR2 from the germline V gene are SGHDT and YYEEEE. V lost 2 bases and J lost 5, with 2 bases in between. The sort gate was single viable CD3+CD4+CD8-CD45RO+ cells for memory CD4+ T cells. Sequences were obtained from memory CD4+ T cells from blood. The source of this sequence is an adult in good health and CMV-seronegative. The V and J genes are TRBV5-6 and TRBJ2-1; D is undetermined. Here the CDR3 DNA reads TGTGCCAGCAGCTTTAACAATGAGCAGTTCTTC. Translation: CASSFNNEQFF.